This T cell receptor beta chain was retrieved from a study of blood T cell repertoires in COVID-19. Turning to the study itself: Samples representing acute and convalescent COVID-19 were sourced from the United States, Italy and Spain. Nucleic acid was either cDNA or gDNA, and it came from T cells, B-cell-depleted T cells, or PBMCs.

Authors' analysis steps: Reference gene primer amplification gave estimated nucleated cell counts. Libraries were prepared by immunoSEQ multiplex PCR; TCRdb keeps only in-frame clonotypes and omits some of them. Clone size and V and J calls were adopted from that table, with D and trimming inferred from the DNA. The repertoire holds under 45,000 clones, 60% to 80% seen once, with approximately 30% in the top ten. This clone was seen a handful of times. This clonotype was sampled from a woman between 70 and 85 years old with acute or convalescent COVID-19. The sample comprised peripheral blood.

The CDR3 here is CASSLAFGQGSYEQYF. For the CDR3, the DNA is TGTGCCAGCAGCTTGGCTTTCGGACAGGGCTCTTACGAGCAGTACTTC. The chain has TRBV5-6 and TRBJ2-7; TRBD1 matches at 8 bases. V dropped 0 bases and J dropped 4; count of bases not matched to a gene: 9. The germline gives CDR1 SGHDT, CDR2 YYEEEE. The CDR3 has 16 residues.